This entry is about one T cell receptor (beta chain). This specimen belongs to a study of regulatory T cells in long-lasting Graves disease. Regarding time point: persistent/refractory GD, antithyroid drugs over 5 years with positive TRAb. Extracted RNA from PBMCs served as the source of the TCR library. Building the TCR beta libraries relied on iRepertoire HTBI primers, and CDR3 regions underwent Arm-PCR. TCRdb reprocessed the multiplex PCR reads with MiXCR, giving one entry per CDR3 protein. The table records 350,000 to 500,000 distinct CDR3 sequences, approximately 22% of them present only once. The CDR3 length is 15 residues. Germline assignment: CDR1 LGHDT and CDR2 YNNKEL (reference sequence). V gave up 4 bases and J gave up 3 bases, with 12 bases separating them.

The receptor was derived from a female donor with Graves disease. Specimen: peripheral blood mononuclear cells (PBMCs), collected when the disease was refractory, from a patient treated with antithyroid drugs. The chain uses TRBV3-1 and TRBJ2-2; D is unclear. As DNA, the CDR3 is TGTGCCAGCAGCCCCCGCAACCTCCACACCGGGGAGCTGTTTTTT. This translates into CASSPRNLHTGELFF.